This T cell receptor beta chain was sequenced for a study of cytomegalovirus exposure and HLA in healthy donors. Findings and limits, study-wide: Earlier findings revealed that most TCR beta V segments proved productive either about 87% or about 30% of the time. TCR beta sequences reportedly predicted most subjects' HLA-A and HLA-B alleles accurately. Later on, an analysis tied 15,000 to 20,000 TCR beta sequences to HLA alleles at 0.05 false discovery rate.

About this clone itself: The antigen is not known.

V dropped 9 bases and J dropped 3; count of bases not matched to a gene: 11. CDR1 is WSHSY and CDR2 is SAAADI in the germline V gene. The CDR3 is 16 amino acids. 60 Vbeta and 13 Jbeta primers were used in PCR. Sequencing was performed with immunoSEQ multiplex PCR; in TCRdb, only in-frame clones are kept and a portion is missing. The data hold around 200,000 clones, with 75% to 85% observed a single time. The receptor was isolated from a woman aged 55-69 years in good health and CMV-seropositive. The genes are TRBV10-2 and TRBJ2-5; TRBD2 matches 12 bases. The material sequenced was PBMCs. The DNA of the CDR3 is TGCGCCAGTGTATCCGTGACTAGCGGGAGAAAAGAGACCCAGTACTTC. Its protein product is CASVSVTSGRKETQYF.